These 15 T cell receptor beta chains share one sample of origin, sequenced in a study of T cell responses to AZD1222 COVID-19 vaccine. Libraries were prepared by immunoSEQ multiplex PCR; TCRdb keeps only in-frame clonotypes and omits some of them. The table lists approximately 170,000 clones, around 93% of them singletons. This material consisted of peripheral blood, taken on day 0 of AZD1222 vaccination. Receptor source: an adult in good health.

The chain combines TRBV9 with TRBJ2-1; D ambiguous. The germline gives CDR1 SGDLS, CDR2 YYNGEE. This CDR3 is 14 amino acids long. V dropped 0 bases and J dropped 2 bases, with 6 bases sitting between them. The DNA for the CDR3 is TGTGCCAGCAGCGTAGGTAGAACCTACAATGAGCAGTTCTTC. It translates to CASSVGRTYNEQFF. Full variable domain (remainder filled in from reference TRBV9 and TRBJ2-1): DSGVTQTPKHLITATGQRVTLRCSPRSGDLSVYWYQQSLDQGLQFLIQYYNGEERAKGNILERFSAQQFPDLHSELNLSSLELGDSALYFCASSVGRTYNEQFFGPGTRLTVL.

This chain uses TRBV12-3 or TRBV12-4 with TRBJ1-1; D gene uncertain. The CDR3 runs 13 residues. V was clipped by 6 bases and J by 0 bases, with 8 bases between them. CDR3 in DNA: TGTGCCAGCAGGCTCAGGATGAACACTGAAGCTTTCTTT. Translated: CASRLRMNTEAFF.

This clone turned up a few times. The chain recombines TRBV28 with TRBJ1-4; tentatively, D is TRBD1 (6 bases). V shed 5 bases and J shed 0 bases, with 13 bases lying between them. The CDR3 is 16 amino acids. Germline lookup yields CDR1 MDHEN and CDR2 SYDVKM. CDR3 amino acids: CASSTRGGSTNEKLFF. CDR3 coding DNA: TGTGCCAGCAGTACCAGGGGAGGTTCAACTAATGAAAAACTGTTTTTT. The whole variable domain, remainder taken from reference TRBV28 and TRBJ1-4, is DVKVTQSSRYLVKRTGEKVFLECVQDMDHENMFWYRQDPGLGLRLIYFSYDVKMKEKGDIPEGYSVSREKKERFSLILESASTNQTSMYLCASSTRGGSTNEKLFFGSGTQLSVL.

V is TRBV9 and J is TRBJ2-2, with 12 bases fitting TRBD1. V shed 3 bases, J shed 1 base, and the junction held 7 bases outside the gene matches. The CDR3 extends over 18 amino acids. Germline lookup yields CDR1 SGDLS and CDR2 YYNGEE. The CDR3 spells CASSGQGTGGMNTGELFF. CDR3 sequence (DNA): TGTGCCAGCAGCGGACAAGGGACAGGGGGCATGAACACCGGGGAGCTGTTTTTT. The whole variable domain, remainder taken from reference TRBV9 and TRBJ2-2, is DSGVTQTPKHLITATGQRVTLRCSPRSGDLSVYWYQQSLDQGLQFLIQYYNGEERAKGNILERFSAQQFPDLHSELNLSSLELGDSALYFCASSGQGTGGMNTGELFFGEGSRLTVL.

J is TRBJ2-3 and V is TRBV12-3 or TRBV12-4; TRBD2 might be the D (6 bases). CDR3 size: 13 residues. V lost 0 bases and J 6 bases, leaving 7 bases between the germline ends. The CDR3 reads CASSLAGGDTQYF. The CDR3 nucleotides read TGTGCCAGCAGTTTAGCGGGAGGCGATACGCAGTATTTT.

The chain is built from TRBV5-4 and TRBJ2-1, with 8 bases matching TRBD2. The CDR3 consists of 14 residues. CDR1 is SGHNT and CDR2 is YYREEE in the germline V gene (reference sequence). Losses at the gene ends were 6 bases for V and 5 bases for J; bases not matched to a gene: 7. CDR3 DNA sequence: TGTGCCAGCATGCCCGGGACTAGAGACAATGAGCAGTTCTTC. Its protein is CASMPGTRDNEQFF.

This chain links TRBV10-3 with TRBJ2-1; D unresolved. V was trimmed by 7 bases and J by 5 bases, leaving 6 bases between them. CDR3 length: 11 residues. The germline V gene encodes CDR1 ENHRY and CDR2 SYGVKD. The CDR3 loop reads CAIKTDNEQFF. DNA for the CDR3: TGTGCCATCAAGACCGACAATGAGCAGTTCTTC.

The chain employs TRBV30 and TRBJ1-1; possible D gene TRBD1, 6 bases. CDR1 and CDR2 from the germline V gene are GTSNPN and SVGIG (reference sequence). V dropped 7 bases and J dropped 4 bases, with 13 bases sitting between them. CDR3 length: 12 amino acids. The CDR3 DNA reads TGTGCCTTGAGACAGGACGGCACTGAAGCTTTCTTT. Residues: CALRQDGTEAFF. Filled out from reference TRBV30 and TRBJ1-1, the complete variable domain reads SQTIHQWPATLVQPVGSPLSLECTVEGTSNPNLYWYRQAAGRGLQLLFYSVGIGQISSEVPQNLSASRPQDRQFILSSKKLLLSDSGFYLCALRQDGTEAFFGQGTRLTVV.

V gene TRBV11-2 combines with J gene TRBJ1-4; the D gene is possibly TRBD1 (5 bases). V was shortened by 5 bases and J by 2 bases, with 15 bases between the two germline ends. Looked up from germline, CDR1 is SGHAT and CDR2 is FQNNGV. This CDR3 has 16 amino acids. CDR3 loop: CASSIPTTATNEKLFF. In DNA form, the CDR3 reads TGTGCCAGCAGCATCCCTACGACAGCTACTAATGAAAAACTGTTTTTT.

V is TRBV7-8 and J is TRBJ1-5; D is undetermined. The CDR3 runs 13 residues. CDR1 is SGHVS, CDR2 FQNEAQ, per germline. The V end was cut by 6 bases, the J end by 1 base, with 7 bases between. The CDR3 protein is CASSSGSNQPQHF. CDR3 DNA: TGTGCCAGCAGTTCGGGGAGCAATCAGCCCCAGCATTTT. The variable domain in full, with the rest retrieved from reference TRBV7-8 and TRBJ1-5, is GAGVSQSPRYKVAKRGQDVALRCDPISGHVSLFWYQQALGQGPEFLTYFQNEAQLDKSGLPSDRFFAERPEGSVSTLKIQRTQQEDSAVYLCASSSGSNQPQHFGDGTRLSIL.

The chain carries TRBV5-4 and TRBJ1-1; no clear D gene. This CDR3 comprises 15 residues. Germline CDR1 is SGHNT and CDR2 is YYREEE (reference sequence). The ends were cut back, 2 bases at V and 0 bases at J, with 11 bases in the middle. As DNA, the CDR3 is TGTGCCAGCAGCTTATTCTTCGCCGTGAACACTGAAGCTTTCTTT. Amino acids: CASSLFFAVNTEAFF.

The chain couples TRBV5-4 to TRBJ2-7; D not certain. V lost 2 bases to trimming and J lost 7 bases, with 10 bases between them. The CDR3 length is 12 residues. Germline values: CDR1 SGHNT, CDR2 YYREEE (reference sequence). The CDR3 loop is CASSFPSGEQYF. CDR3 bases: TGTGCCAGCAGCTTTCCCTCTGGAGAGCAGTACTTC.

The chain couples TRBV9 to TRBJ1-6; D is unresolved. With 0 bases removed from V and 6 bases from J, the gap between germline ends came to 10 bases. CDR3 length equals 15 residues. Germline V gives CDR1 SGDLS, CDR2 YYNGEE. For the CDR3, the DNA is TGTGCCAGCAGCGTAGTGGCAGGCATTAATTCACCCCTCCACTTT. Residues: CASSVVAGINSPLHF.

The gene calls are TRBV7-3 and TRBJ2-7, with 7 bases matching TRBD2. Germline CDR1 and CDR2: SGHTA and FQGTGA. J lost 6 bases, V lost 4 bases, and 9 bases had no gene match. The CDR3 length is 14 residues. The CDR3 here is CASSSLRDYAEQYF. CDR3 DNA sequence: TGTGCCAGCAGCTCCCTCCGGGACTATGCCGAGCAGTACTTC.

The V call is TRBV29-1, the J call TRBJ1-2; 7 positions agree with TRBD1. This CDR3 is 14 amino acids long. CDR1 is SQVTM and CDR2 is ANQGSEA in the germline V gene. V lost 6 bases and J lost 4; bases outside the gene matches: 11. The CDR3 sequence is CSVTRGGDIYGYTF. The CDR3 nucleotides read TGCAGCGTAACCAGGGGGGGAGACATCTATGGCTACACCTTC.